A single TCR beta chain is shown here with its context. Its antigen is not identified. Profiling relied on immunoSEQ multiplex PCR, and the TCRdb table lists in-frame clones only, not all of them. The data show some 40,000 clones, with roughly 79% seen just once and over 4.5% held by the top ten. The data were obtained in a study of a mutant IDH1 vaccine in newly diagnosed glioma. Time point described: week 23, last vaccination. The study gave 300 ug of mutant IDH1 20-mer peptide per vaccine dose, with topical imiquimod. Diagnosis in the donors showed new WHO grade 3 or 4 astrocytomas that were IDH1-mutant and ATRX-lost. CDR1 is MGHRA, CDR2 YSYEKL, per germline. The V end lost 1 base, the J end lost 1 base, and 17 bases lay between the germline ends. The CDR3 covers 17 residues.

The source of this sequence is a middle-aged man with glioma. The input for sequencing was PBMCs, taken from a glioma patient whose treatment included an IDH1 peptide vaccine. The chain employs TRBV4-1 and TRBJ2-7; D is possibly TRBD2 (6 bases). The CDR3 DNA sequence: TGCGCCAGCAGCCAAGCCCAGGTGGGAGGAAGTTCCTACGAGCAGTACTTC. This codes for CASSQAQVGGSSYEQYF.